This TCR beta chain appears in the sequencing data of a study of cytomegalovirus exposure and HLA in healthy donors. Study results and limitations: Listed as cytomegalovirus-associated were over 150 TCR beta chains. The dataset shows that most TCR sequences were rare, while some public TCRs occurred in many donors.

While the first cohort had fewer than 850 subjects, the donors belonged to the separate validation cohort of over a hundred subjects. The data were produced by immunoSEQ multiplex PCR, yet TCRdb's version contains in-frame clones alone and is incomplete. The sample lists 250,000 or so clones; around 87% were seen once. From germline, CDR1 is LNHDA and CDR2 SQIVND (reference sequence). This CDR3 spans 14 amino acids. Trimming shortened V by 7 bases and J by 11 bases, and 20 bases separated the two germline ends. About this clone: Its matching antigen is unknown.

The clonotype was recovered from a man between 18 and 35 years old in good health and CMV-seronegative. Sequencing used PBMCs. The genes are TRBV19 and TRBJ1-4; the D gene is possibly TRBD1 (5 bases). The CDR3 DNA sequence: TGTGCCAGTACCGAACACAGGTTTCAATGGAAACTGTTTTTT. Translated, it gives CASTEHRFQWKLFF.